One and the same sample provided the 5 T cell receptor beta chains below, sequenced in a study of T-cell reconstitution after alpha-beta-depleted transplantation in children (dated by TCRdb to the mid-2010s). Receptor libraries were prepared by PCR. Sequenced on an Illumina HiSeq 2500. To normalize quantification of the TCRbeta repertoire, the TCR libraries were built with molecular barcoding that relied on unique molecular identifiers. The public reads were quality trimmed at Q25 with fastp and then assembled into clones with MiXCR by TCRdb, keeping productive beta chains. Rows are unified per CDR3 protein, each entry keeping the most common DNA and genes. Counted in this sample were about 870,000 distinct CDR3 sequences; roughly 15% of them appeared once. In total, the top ten clones hold approximately 4.5% of the sample. Taken with the paper, the label for treatment or condition translates to: allogeneic hematopoietic cell transplantation with graft depleted of TCRalphabeta T cells and CD19 B cells.

The source material was PBMCs, mostly from graft donor cells, sampled 360 days after TCRalphabeta/CD19-depleted stem cell transplant. These receptors originate from a male patient between 10 and 17 years old who had a stem cell transplant for acute lymphoblastic leukemia, so the T cells may come from the graft donor.

This clonotype was seen at least ten times. This chain links TRBV2 with TRBJ2-1; D not certain. The CDR3 length is 13 residues. Trimming left V 6 bases short and J 4 bases short, with 10 bases between. CDR1 SNHLY and CDR2 FYNNEI come from the germline V gene. CDR3 protein: CASRDPSYNEQFF. The CDR3 DNA follows: TGTGCCAGCAGGGACCCTTCATACAATGAGCAGTTCTTC.

V and J are TRBV5-1 and TRBJ2-7, with 9 positions matching TRBD1. J gave up 5 bases and V 4 bases, and 13 bases lay outside the gene matches. From germline, CDR1 is SGHRS and CDR2 YFSETQ. There are 16 residues in the CDR3. The chain's CDR3 is CASSPPSGTGLHEQYF. In DNA, the CDR3 is TGCGCCAGCAGCCCGCCGTCCGGGACAGGGCTCCACGAGCAGTACTTC.

This clonotype was counted only a few times. V is TRBV5-1 and J is TRBJ2-3; 7 bases align to TRBD2. V shed 4 bases, J shed 3 bases, and the junction held 20 bases outside the gene matches. CDR1 is SGHRS and CDR2 is YFSETQ in the germline V gene. CDR3 size: 19 residues. The CDR3 DNA is TGCGCCAGCAGCAAAGTAGGCTTTGCACGGCGGGAGAGAACAGATACGCAGTATTTT. Its protein is CASSKVGFARRERTDTQYF.

This clonotype was detected ten times or more. V gene TRBV29-1 combines with J gene TRBJ2-3, with 7 bases aligning to TRBD2. CDR1 SQVTM and CDR2 ANQGSEA come from the germline V gene. This CDR3 has 15 residues. Trimming cost V 1 base and J 5 bases; bases outside gene matches: 9. Here the CDR3 DNA reads TGCAGCGTTGAAGGGGTGACTAGCAAGAGAGATACGCAGTATTTT. Protein product: CSVEGVTSKRDTQYF.

This clonotype appeared a few times. The rearrangement links TRBV12-3 or TRBV12-4 to TRBJ1-2; D is ambiguous. CDR3 length equals 13 residues. Trimming removed 3 bases from V and 4 bases from J, with 9 bases in between. In DNA, the CDR3 is TGTGCCAGCAGTTTCGGCAGCCCCTATGGCTACACCTTC. Its translation: CASSFGSPYGYTF.